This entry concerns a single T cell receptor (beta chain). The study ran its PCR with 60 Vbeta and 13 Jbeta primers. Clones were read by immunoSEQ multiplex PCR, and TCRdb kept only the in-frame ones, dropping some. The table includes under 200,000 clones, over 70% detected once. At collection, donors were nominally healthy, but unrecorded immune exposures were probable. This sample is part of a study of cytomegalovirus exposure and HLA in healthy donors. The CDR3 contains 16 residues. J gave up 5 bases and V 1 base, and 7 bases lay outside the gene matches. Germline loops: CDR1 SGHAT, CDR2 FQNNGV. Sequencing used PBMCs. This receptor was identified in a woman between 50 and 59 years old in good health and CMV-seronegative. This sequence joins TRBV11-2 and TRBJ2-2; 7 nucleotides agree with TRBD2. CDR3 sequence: CASSLATSATTGELFF. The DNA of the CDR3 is TGTGCCAGCAGCTTAGCCACTAGCGCCACTACCGGGGAGCTGTTTTTT.